The 20 T cell receptor beta chains listed next were all sequenced from one sample in a study of human T cells and chemical hapten exposure. TCRdb re-derived calls from the RACE reads in MiXCR, one entry per CDR3 protein. The table has around 50,000 distinct CDR3 sequences, over 9.5% seen once; the top ten hold about 1.7%. Documented time point: patch test 2, 6 weeks after DPC sensitization. Treatment described: therapeutic diphenylcyclopropenone sensitization with weekly scalp DPC. Sample: whole blood, taken in connection with sensitization to the hapten diphenylcyclopropenone (DPC). Receptors were obtained from a woman aged 50 to 65 with alopecia areata. Some clones in this sample may be carry-over from other donors' samples.

This clonotype has ten or more counts. V is TRBV6-2 or TRBV6-3 and J is TRBJ2-7, with D hard to call. The V and J ends lost 0 bases and 3 bases respectively, with 15 bases between them. The germline CDR1 and CDR2 sequences are MNHEY and SVGEGT. The CDR3 covers 16 residues. This chain's CDR3 is CASSYSDSNLGYEQYF. CDR3 DNA: TGTGCCAGCAGTTACTCAGACTCTAACCTCGGCTACGAGCAGTACTTC.

V gene TRBV5-1 combines with J gene TRBJ1-1; 8 bases match TRBD1. There are 15 residues in the CDR3. Germline CDR1 SGHRS, CDR2 YFSETQ. With V trimmed by 0 bases and J by 1 base, 2 bases remained unmatched. The DNA for the CDR3 is TGCGCCAGCAGCTTGGGACAGGGGAGGAACACTGAAGCTTTCTTT. Its protein product is CASSLGQGRNTEAFF.

This clonotype was observed a handful of times. The chain joins TRBV28 to TRBJ1-2, with D possibly being TRBD1 (6 bases). Germline-derived CDR1 and CDR2 are MDHEN and SYDVKM. The V gene lost 2 bases and the J gene lost 1 base, with 11 bases spanning the gap. The CDR3 length is 15 residues. The CDR3 loop reads CASSLGGAGNYGYTF. In DNA form, the CDR3 reads TGTGCCAGCAGTTTAGGGGGCGCCGGTAACTATGGCTACACCTTC.

CDR3: CASSSGQGATDTQYF. The DNA for the CDR3 is TGTGCCAGCAGCAGCGGGCAGGGAGCAACAGATACGCAGTATTTT. The chain has TRBV5-5 and TRBJ2-3; D may be TRBD2 (6 bases). The CDR3 covers 15 residues. The germline V gene encodes CDR1 SGHKS and CDR2 YYEKEE (reference sequence). V lost 4 bases, J lost 3 bases, and 15 bases lay in between.

This clonotype came up many times. The chain recombines TRBV10-3 with TRBJ1-2; no firm D call. V lost 0 bases and J 14 bases, leaving 19 bases between the germline ends. The CDR3 spans 14 residues. Germline V gives CDR1 ENHRY, CDR2 SYGVKD. CDR3 region: CAISESNGHRECTF. The CDR3 DNA is TGTGCCATCAGTGAGTCGAATGGGCACCGTGAGTGTACCTTC.

This clonotype has only a few counts. The chain combines TRBV3-2 with TRBJ2-2; the table's D call of TRBD2 was not tested on the DNA. TRBV3-2 is tagged as a pseudogene. This CDR3 is 20 amino acids long. This chain's CDR3 is CASTPWDPSGGLRDTGELFF. The CDR3 bases are TGTGCCAGCACCCCGTGGGACCCTAGCGGGGGGCTAAGGGACACCGGGGAGCTGTTTTTT.

The sample holds many counts of this clonotype. The V gene is TRBV11-2, the J gene TRBJ2-1; possibly TRBD1 for D (5 bases). This CDR3 contains 11 residues. V was shortened by 8 bases and J by 6 bases, with 8 bases between the two germline ends. Per germline, CDR1 SGHAT and CDR2 FQNNGV. The CDR3 sequence is CASQGANEQFF. CDR3 DNA sequence: TGTGCCAGCCAAGGGGCCAATGAGCAGTTCTTC.

This clonotype was observed a few times. The chain recombines TRBV6-1 with TRBJ2-7, with 10 positions matching TRBD1. From germline, CDR1 is MNHNS and CDR2 SASEGT. CDR3 length: 13 residues. V was pared by 10 bases and J by 5 bases, with 8 bases of the junction left unmatched. For the CDR3, the DNA is TGTGCCAATAGCCGGGACAGGGGAAACGAGCAGTACTTC. Its protein product is CANSRDRGNEQYF.

This clonotype appeared many times. V is TRBV12-3 or TRBV12-4 and J is TRBJ1-5; TRBD1 might be the D (5 bases). The CDR3 is made up of 13 amino acids. Deletions cut 5 bases from V and 5 bases from J, with 10 bases between. The CDR3 protein is CASSGQQDQPQHF. CDR3 coding DNA: TGTGCCAGCAGTGGTCAACAGGATCAGCCCCAGCATTTT.

This clonotype is labeled as medium-sized. The J gene is TRBJ1-1, the V gene TRBV28, with D unresolved. This CDR3 has 12 residues. CDR1 is MDHEN, CDR2 SYDVKM, per germline. Trimming shortened V by 6 bases and J by 0 bases, and 5 bases separated the two germline ends. The CDR3: CASSLLNTEAFF. CDR3 nucleotides: TGTGCCAGCAGCCTATTGAACACTGAAGCTTTCTTT.

This clonotype appeared many times. The genes are TRBV7-6 and TRBJ1-1; D ambiguous. This CDR3 is 15 amino acids long. CDR1 is SGHVS, CDR2 FNYEAQ, per germline. The V end lost 0 bases, the J end lost 1 base, and 9 bases lay between the germline ends. In nucleotides, the CDR3 is TGTGCCAGCAGCTTAGCCGACCCTTCGAACACTGAAGCTTTCTTT. This codes for CASSLADPSNTEAFF.

The sample holds many counts of this clonotype. This chain uses TRBV12-3 or TRBV12-4 with TRBJ2-7, with TRBD1 matching over 8 bases. V gave up 4 bases and J gave up 3 bases; unmatched junction bases: 2. This CDR3 is 13 amino acids long. The CDR3 sequence is CASSSGQGYEQYF. CDR3 coding DNA: TGTGCCAGCAGTTCTGGACAGGGCTACGAGCAGTACTTC.

The rearrangement joins TRBV24-1 to TRBJ2-5, with a possible D match to TRBD2 (5 bases). The CDR3 is made up of 14 amino acids. The germline V and J ends were trimmed by 4 bases and 5 bases, with 13 bases remaining between them. Germline V lookup: CDR1 KGHDR, CDR2 SFDVKD. CDR3 protein: CATSEARDAETQYF. Written as DNA, the CDR3 is TGTGCCACCAGTGAAGCGAGGGATGCCGAGACCCAGTACTTC.

This clonotype was observed many times. CDR3 nucleotides: TGTGCCAGCAGCCAGACGGTACAGGCCACCTATGGCTACACCTTC. It is translated as CASSQTVQATYGYTF. The V call is TRBV3-1, the J call TRBJ1-2; perhaps TRBD1 as D (5 bases). V dropped 3 bases and J dropped 4 bases, with 15 bases sitting between them. Germline CDR1 LGHDT, CDR2 YNNKEL (reference sequence). This CDR3 region has 15 residues.

The rearrangement links TRBV20-1 to TRBJ1-5, with D maybe TRBD1 (6 bases). The germline V gene encodes CDR1 DFQATT and CDR2 SNEGSKA (reference sequence). V lost 5 bases to trimming and J lost 5 bases, with 13 bases between them. The CDR3 sequence is 13 residues long. The CDR3, as DNA: TGCAGTGCTCTCCAGGGGACCCATCAGCCCCAGCATTTT. Translating gives CSALQGTHQPQHF.

The sample holds a few counts of this clonotype. The V call is TRBV7-9, the J call TRBJ1-5; TRBD1 matches at 7 bases. CDR1 is SEHNR and CDR2 is FQNEAQ in the germline V gene (reference sequence). The CDR3 is 15 amino acids. V was clipped by 5 bases and J by 2 bases; unmatched bases: 6. CDR3: CASSMTGMGNQPQHF. The CDR3 bases are TGTGCCAGCAGCATGACAGGGATGGGCAATCAGCCCCAGCATTTT.

This clonotype was observed many times. V is TRBV28 and J is TRBJ2-7, with D unresolved. CDR3 length: 14 amino acids. Between the trimmed V and J ends, which lost 6 bases and 2 bases, there was a span of 14 bases. The V gene's germline CDR1 is MDHEN and CDR2 SYDVKM. CDR3 DNA: TGTGCCAGCAGCACCCCGTCCCAGCCCTACGAGCAGTACTTC. This codes for CASSTPSQPYEQYF.

This clonotype was seen repeatedly, ten times or more. The chain couples TRBV20-1 to TRBJ1-2, with D possibly being TRBD1 (5 bases). The germline gives CDR1 DFQATT, CDR2 SNEGSKA (reference sequence). CDR3 length: 17 residues. V was cut by 0 bases and J by 5 bases, with 22 bases left in between. Here the CDR3 reads CSARDLIGGQGNYGYTF. DNA for the CDR3: TGCAGTGCTAGAGATCTTATAGGCGGGCAGGGAAATTATGGCTACACCTTC.

This clonotype was seen a handful of times. The chain combines TRBV6-5 with TRBJ1-2; TRBD1 aligns across 7 bases. The CDR3 contains 13 residues. The V gene's germline CDR1 is MNHEY and CDR2 SVGAGI. Trimming cost V 6 bases and J 5 bases; bases outside gene matches: 6. The CDR3 here is CASRETGAYGYTF. CDR3 sequence (DNA): TGTGCCAGCAGAGAAACAGGGGCTTATGGCTACACCTTC.

J is TRBJ2-3 and V is TRBV14; D gene ambiguous. The germline V gene has CDR1 SGHDN and CDR2 FVKESK. The CDR3 runs to 14 residues. V shed 1 base and J shed 2 bases, with 7 bases lying between them. The CDR3 coding sequence is TGTGCCAGCAGCCAAGTTATAAACACAGATACGCAGTATTTT. Residues: CASSQVINTDTQYF.